This T cell receptor beta chain is from a study of blood T cells in healthy people across ages. This clonotype has a count of ten or more. It was with a sample-barcoded 5' primer and a J-beta primer mix that a second PCR of roughly 6 to 12 cycles was run. TCRdb re-called the 5' RACE reads with MiXCR, one entry per CDR3 protein. The sample consists of under 1,000,000 distinct CDR3 sequences, under 40% of them appearing once. This CDR3 comprises 12 residues. Per the germline V gene, CDR1 is SGHAT and CDR2 is FQNNGV. Trimming stripped 9 bases from V and 0 bases from J, with 7 bases between. J is TRBJ2-3 and V is TRBV11-2; no definite D call. The sequenced sample was blood. The TCR was taken from a man younger than 30 in good health. The CDR3 DNA is TGTGCCAGTTTTCCTAGCACAGATACGCAGTATTTT. It specifies CASFPSTDTQYF.